The 19 T cell receptor beta chains given below trace back to one sample, sequenced in a study of persistence of HIV-infected CD4 T cells. Their target antigens are unknown. Lysates of CMV-infected fibroblasts at around 9.8 ug/mL stimulated these cells. CD40L-negative CD69-negative CD45RO-high memory CD4+ T cells were sorted as populations depleted of antigen-responding cells. The immunoSEQ assay was version 4, run in survey mode. The method was immunoSEQ multiplex PCR; TCRdb's version includes in-frame clones alone and lacks a portion of them. The sample consists of more than 35,000 clones, over 80% of them appearing once. The sequencing used CD4+ T cells sorted from PBMCs after roughly 18-hour stimulation, collected from a patient who received antiretroviral therapy. The receptors originated from an adult man with HIV who was CMV-seropositive.

CDR3 DNA sequence: TGTGCCAGCAGCCTGACCCGCTACAATGAGCAGTTCTTC. This codes for CASSLTRYNEQFF. This chain links TRBV6-5 with TRBJ2-1, with D hard to call. Germline V gene sequence: CDR1 MNHEY, CDR2 SVGAGI. The V and J ends lost 6 bases and 3 bases respectively, with 9 bases between them. This CDR3 is 13 amino acids long.

The rearrangement joins TRBV3-1 (or the pseudogene TRBV3-2) to TRBJ2-2; D not resolved. The CDR3 has 12 amino acids. Trimming removed 6 bases at V and 1 base at J, with 3 bases between. CDR1 is LGHDT and CDR2 is YNNKEL in the germline V gene (reference sequence). This CDR3 is CASRLNTGELFF. CDR3 bases: TGTGCCAGCAGACTGAACACCGGGGAGCTGTTTTTT.

The chain links TRBV6-5 to TRBJ2-2; D perhaps matches TRBD1 (5 bases). Germline V gene sequence: CDR1 MNHEY, CDR2 SVGAGI. The CDR3 is made up of 15 amino acids. With 2 bases removed from V and 3 bases from J, the gap between germline ends came to 10 bases. CDR3 sequence (DNA): TGTGCCAGCAGTTACCAGGGTTTGGACACCGGGGAGCTGTTTTTT. As protein: CASSYQGLDTGELFF.

The table lists this clone with a few counts. The rearrangement joins TRBV5-1 to TRBJ1-2; 8 positions agree with TRBD1. The V gene end was trimmed by 0 bases and the J gene end by 6 bases; junction bases not matched to a gene: 10. CDR3 length: 16 amino acids. Germline V CDR1 and CDR2: SGHRS, YFSETQ. Here the CDR3 reads CASSLAEAGGADGYTF. The CDR3 bases are TGCGCCAGCAGCTTGGCCGAGGCAGGGGGCGCGGATGGCTACACCTTC.

This sequence joins TRBV5-4 and TRBJ1-1; D gene uncertain. The germline V gene encodes CDR1 SGHNT and CDR2 YYREEE (reference sequence). CDR3 length: 13 amino acids. Trimming cost V 3 bases and J 1 base, with 7 bases left between them. The CDR3 reads CASSSLSNTEAFF. CDR3 sequence (DNA): TGTGCCAGCAGCTCCCTATCGAACACTGAAGCTTTCTTT.

This rearrangement joins TRBV19 to TRBJ2-7, with 11 bases fitting TRBD2. CDR3 length: 16 amino acids. Germline lookup yields CDR1 LNHDA and CDR2 SQIVND (reference sequence). The J segment lost 7 bases and the V segment lost 5 bases, leaving 13 bases of the junction unmatched. CDR3 region: CASSPAIAGGRKEQYF. For the CDR3, the DNA is TGTGCCAGTAGTCCAGCAATAGCGGGGGGGCGCAAAGAGCAGTACTTC.

This clone was counted a few times. The chain recombines TRBV5-1 with TRBJ2-1; 8 bases line up with TRBD2. Trimming removed 0 bases from V and 0 bases from J; junction bases left unmatched: 5. This CDR3 contains 17 residues. CDR1 is SGHRS and CDR2 is YFSETQ in the germline V gene. This CDR3 is CASSLAAGGASYNEQFF. In DNA, the CDR3 is TGCGCCAGCAGCTTGGCCGCGGGGGGCGCCTCCTACAATGAGCAGTTCTTC. Looking up the rest from reference TRBV5-1 and TRBJ2-1 gives the full variable domain: KAGVTQTPRYLIKTRGQQVTLSCSPISGHRSVSWYQQTPGQGLQFLFEYFSETQRNKGNFPGRFSGRQFSNSRSEMNVSTLELGDSALYLCASSLAAGGASYNEQFFGPGTRLTVL.

This chain connects TRBV14 to TRBJ2-7, with D tentatively TRBD1 (5 bases). This CDR3 comprises 12 residues. Germline V CDR1 and CDR2: SGHDN, FVKESK. V shed 4 bases and J shed 7 bases, with 11 bases lying between them. The CDR3 is CASSPWGEEQYF. CDR3 coding DNA: TGTGCCAGCAGCCCCTGGGGCGAGGAGCAGTACTTC.

This CDR3 reads CASSYAGTGYGYTF. The CDR3 region has the DNA TGTGCCAGCAGTTACGCCGGGACGGGCTATGGCTACACCTTC. The chain has TRBV6-5 and TRBJ1-2; D possibly corresponds to TRBD1 (5 bases). The CDR3 has 14 amino acids. V lost 2 bases to trimming and J lost 4 bases, with 11 bases between them. The germline V gene encodes CDR1 MNHEY and CDR2 SVGAGI.

This sequence joins TRBV19 and TRBJ2-1, with D possibly matching TRBD2 (6 bases). The CDR3 totals 15 residues. Trimming left V 3 bases short and J 4 bases short, with 13 bases between. CDR1 and CDR2 (germline): LNHDA, SQIVND (reference sequence). CDR3 region: CASSMGLAAYNEQFF. The CDR3 DNA reads as TGTGCCAGTAGTATGGGGTTAGCGGCGTACAATGAGCAGTTCTTC.

This chain connects TRBV6-1 to TRBJ1-4, with D perhaps TRBD1 (5 bases). V lost 2 bases and J lost 7, with 14 bases in between. Germline values: CDR1 MNHNS, CDR2 SASEGT. The CDR3 covers 15 residues. The CDR3 loop reads CASSEIGARIEKLFF. In nucleotides, the CDR3 is TGTGCCAGCAGTGAAATAGGGGCGCGGATTGAAAAACTGTTTTTT.

The V gene is TRBV6-6, the J gene TRBJ2-7; a possible D gene is TRBD1 (6 bases). V dropped 5 bases and J dropped 2 bases, with 10 bases sitting between them. The CDR3 is 13 amino acids. Germline assignment: CDR1 MNHNY and CDR2 SVGAGI (reference sequence). The CDR3 spells CASSQGGPYEQYF. In DNA form, the CDR3 reads TGTGCCAGCAGTCAAGGGGGTCCCTACGAGCAGTACTTC.

The chain carries TRBV27 and TRBJ1-6, with D maybe TRBD1 (5 bases). This CDR3 contains 16 residues. Trimming cost V 6 bases and J 9 bases, with 21 bases left between them. CDR1 and CDR2 (germline): MNHEY, SMNVEV (reference sequence). The DNA for the CDR3 is TGTGCCAGCAGCCACCCCATTCGGGGGGTGAGTTCACCCCTCCACTTT. Translating it yields CASSHPIRGVSSPLHF.

The gene calls are TRBV7-3 and TRBJ1-6; 9 bases match TRBD1. The germline V gene encodes CDR1 SGHTA and CDR2 FQGTGA. The CDR3 totals 15 residues. With V trimmed by 5 bases and J by 7 bases, 6 bases remained unmatched. This CDR3 reads CASSPQGAKNSPLHF. The CDR3 nucleotides are TGTGCCAGCAGCCCACAGGGGGCGAAGAATTCACCCCTCCACTTT.

The V and J genes are TRBV7-6 and TRBJ1-1; D not certain. This CDR3 contains 16 residues. Germline lookup yields CDR1 SGHVS and CDR2 FNYEAQ. The germline V and J ends were trimmed by 6 bases and 1 base, with 18 bases remaining between them. In nucleotides, the CDR3 is TGTGCCAGCAGTTCCCTCCGGGAGGGCCCGAACACTGAAGCTTTCTTT. This encodes CASSSLREGPNTEAFF. The complete variable domain, with remaining parts taken from reference TRBV7-6 and TRBJ1-1, reads GAGVSQSPRYKVTKRGQDVALRCDPISGHVSLYWYRQALGQGPEFLTYFNYEAQQDKSGLPNDRFSAERPEGSISTLTIQRTEQRDSAMYRCASSSLREGPNTEAFFGQGTRLTVV.

The rearrangement joins TRBV19 to TRBJ1-1; TRBD1 matches 8 bases. The J segment lost 1 base and the V segment lost 1 base, leaving 5 bases of the junction unmatched. Germline assignment: CDR1 LNHDA and CDR2 SQIVND (reference sequence). The CDR3 runs to 16 residues. The chain's CDR3 is CASSIGRGRRNTEAFF. For the CDR3, the DNA is TGTGCCAGTAGTATAGGCAGGGGGCGCAGGAACACTGAAGCTTTCTTT. Using reference TRBV19 and TRBJ1-1 for the parts outside the CDR3, the full variable domain is DGGITQSPKYLFRKEGQNVTLSCEQNLNHDAMYWYRQDPGQGLRLIYYSQIVNDFQKGDIAEGYSVSREKKESFPLTVTSAQKNPTAFYLCASSIGRGRRNTEAFFGQGTRLTVV.

The genes are TRBV28 and TRBJ2-2, with D possibly being TRBD2 (5 bases). Trimming pared 3 bases from V and 1 base from J, leaving 9 bases between. The CDR3 length is 15 residues. Germline V gene data show CDR1 as MDHEN and CDR2 as SYDVKM. CDR3 bases: TGTGCCAGCAGTTTTCGGGGTTTGAACACCGGGGAGCTGTTTTTT. Its translation: CASSFRGLNTGELFF.

This sequence joins TRBV28 and TRBJ2-7, with 8 nucleotides matching TRBD1. V lost 6 bases and J lost 1; bases outside the gene matches: 11. Germline assignment: CDR1 MDHEN and CDR2 SYDVKM. CDR3 size: 16 residues. CDR3 sequence reads: CASRAHSGTGSYEQYF. CDR3 nucleotide sequence: TGTGCCAGCAGAGCCCACTCCGGGACAGGATCCTACGAGCAGTACTTC.

The gene calls are TRBV9 and TRBJ1-1; D uncertain. V lost 5 bases and J lost 1, with 12 bases in between. Germline CDR1 and CDR2: SGDLS and YYNGEE. The CDR3 is 14 amino acids. The CDR3 DNA reads TGTGCCAGCAGTCGCCTTGGATCGAACACTGAAGCTTTCTTT. Its protein is CASSRLGSNTEAFF.